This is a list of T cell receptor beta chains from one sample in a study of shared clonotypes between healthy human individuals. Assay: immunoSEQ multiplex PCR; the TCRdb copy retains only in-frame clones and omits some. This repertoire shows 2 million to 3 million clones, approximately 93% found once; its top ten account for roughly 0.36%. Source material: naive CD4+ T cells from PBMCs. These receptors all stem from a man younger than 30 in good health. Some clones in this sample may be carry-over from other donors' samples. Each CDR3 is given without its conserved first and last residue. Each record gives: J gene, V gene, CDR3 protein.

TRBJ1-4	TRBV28	ASSLFTSDEKLF
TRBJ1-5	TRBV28	ASSSRGILGSNQPQH
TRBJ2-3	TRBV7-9	ASRPSGRYTDTQY
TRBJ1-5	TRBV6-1	ASSDRSPGQPQH
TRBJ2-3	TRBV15	ATSRAGAGRSTDTQY
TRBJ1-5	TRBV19	ASSATVDQPQH
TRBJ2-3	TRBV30	AWSATDTQY
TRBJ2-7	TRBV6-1	ASRPSEGKGEQY
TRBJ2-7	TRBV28	ASSLVQRTNYEQY
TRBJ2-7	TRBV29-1	SVEADGPYEQY
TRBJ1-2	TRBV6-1	ASSEAMGGTLNYGYT
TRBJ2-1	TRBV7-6	ASSLLGSYNEQF
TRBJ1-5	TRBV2	ASSLAGAYGQPQH
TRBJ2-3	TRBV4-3	ASSLPPTLAGGADTQY
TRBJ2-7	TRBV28	ASGGPTPYEQY
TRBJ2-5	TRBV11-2	ASSFPSGTYRPLETQY
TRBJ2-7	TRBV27	ASSPQPWDVGPYEQY
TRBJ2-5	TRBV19	ASSTGTSALSRGETQY
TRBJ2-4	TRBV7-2	ASSLVGVGRAKNIQY
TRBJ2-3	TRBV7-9	ASSLALSGSTDTQY